A selection of T cell receptor beta chains follows, all from one sample in a study of blood T cell repertoires in COVID-19. The data were produced by immunoSEQ multiplex PCR, yet TCRdb's version contains in-frame clones alone and is incomplete. The table has around 200,000 clones, roughly nine tenths seen once. The sequenced sample consisted of peripheral blood. Source of these receptors: a woman between 45 and 60 years old with acute or convalescent COVID-19. CDR3s include the opening cysteine and the closing phenylalanine or tryptophan. The D gene is left open where the match is weak.

D gene | J gene | V gene | CDR3 protein | CDR3 DNA
NA | TRBJ2-4 | TRBV30 | CAWSVGGTKNIQYF | TGTGCCTGGAGTGTCGGGGGAACCAAAAACATTCAGTACTTC
NA | TRBJ2-3 | TRBV6-1 | CASSEEREDTQYF | TGTGCCAGCAGTGAAGAGAGGGAAGATACGCAGTATTTT
TRBD1 | TRBJ2-5 | TRBV19 | CASSIIPGSAVGTGGRETQYF | TGTGCCAGTAGTATTATCCCAGGTTCCGCCGTCGGGACAGGGGGTCGAGAGACCCAGTACTTC
TRBD1 | TRBJ2-3 | TRBV2 | CASGDRGVGTDTQYF | TGTGCCAGCGGCGACAGGGGAGTAGGAACAGATACGCAGTATTTT
NA | TRBJ1-3 | TRBV7-2 | CASSLREPNSGNTIYF | TGTGCCAGCAGCTTACGTGAGCCCAACTCTGGAAACACCATATATTTT
NA | TRBJ1-2 | TRBV10-3 | CAISEGQDIGYTF | TGTGCCATCAGCGAAGGGCAGGACATTGGCTACACCTTC
NA | TRBJ2-7 | TRBV5-1 | CASSFPGSYEQYF | TGCGCCAGCAGCTTTCCGGGATCCTACGAGCAGTACTTC
TRBD2 | TRBJ2-1 | TRBV30 | CAWRWTSGSYNEQFF | TGTGCCTGGAGATGGACTAGCGGATCCTACAATGAGCAGTTCTTC
TRBD1 | TRBJ1-1 | TRBV18 | CASSATGGYTEAFF | TGTGCCAGCTCAGCGACAGGGGGCTACACTGAAGCTTTCTTT
TRBD1 | TRBJ1-5 | TRBV7-9 | CASSQMTGGGNQPQHF | TGTGCCAGCAGCCAAATGACAGGGGGAGGCAATCAGCCCCAGCATTTT
TRBD1 | TRBJ1-4 | TRBV30 | CATTGTGGNEKLFF | TGTGCCACCACCGGGACAGGGGGAAATGAAAAACTGTTTTTT
TRBD2 | TRBJ2-1 | TRBV18 | CASSLQNPAGGNNEQFF | TGTGCCAGCTCGCTCCAGAATCCGGCGGGGGGGAACAATGAGCAGTTCTTC
NA | TRBJ2-5 | TRBV18 | CASSPRGFPGEETQYF | TGTGCCAGCTCACCACGGGGGTTTCCGGGGGAAGAGACCCAGTACTTC
NA | TRBJ1-2 | TRBV30 | CAWSVDRTATYGYTF | TGTGCCTGGAGTGTGGATCGGACAGCCACTTATGGCTACACCTTC
NA | TRBJ2-3 | TRBV6-5 | CASSYRAWRDTQYF | TGTGCCAGCAGTTACCGAGCTTGGAGAGATACGCAGTATTTT
TRBD2 | TRBJ2-3 | TRBV5-4 | CASSLSSGSLPRTVSATQYF | TGTGCCAGCAGCCTTTCTAGCGGGAGTCTTCCTCGCACTGTCTCAGCTACGCAGTATTTT
NA | TRBJ2-6 | TRBV7-2 | CASSLTLSSGANVLTF | TGTGCCAGCAGCCTGACATTAAGCTCTGGGGCCAACGTCCTGACTTTC
TRBD2 | TRBJ2-3 | TRBV25-1 | CASSAGLAGAPGDTQYF | TGTGCCAGCAGTGCGGGACTAGCGGGAGCCCCGGGAGATACGCAGTATTTT
NA | TRBJ2-5 | TRBV24-1 | CATSDGGGGQETQYF | TGTGCCACCAGTGATGGGGGCGGGGGCCAGGAGACCCAGTACTTC
TRBD1 | TRBJ1-2 | TRBV12-5 | CASGLVPETGAGYTF | TGTGCTAGTGGTTTGGTACCGGAGACAGGGGCTGGCTACACCTTC
NA | TRBJ2-1 | TRBV4-1 | CASSQGTGHPGEQFF | TGCGCCAGCAGCCAAGGAACAGGCCATCCCGGTGAGCAGTTCTTC
NA | TRBJ2-7 | TRBV30 | CAWSPGRAGDEQYF | TGTGCCTGGAGCCCCGGCCGGGCAGGGGATGAGCAGTACTTC
NA | TRBJ2-1 | TRBV5-1 | CASSLGLGGPYNEQFF | TGCGCCAGCAGCTTGGGGCTAGGAGGGCCCTACAATGAGCAGTTCTTC